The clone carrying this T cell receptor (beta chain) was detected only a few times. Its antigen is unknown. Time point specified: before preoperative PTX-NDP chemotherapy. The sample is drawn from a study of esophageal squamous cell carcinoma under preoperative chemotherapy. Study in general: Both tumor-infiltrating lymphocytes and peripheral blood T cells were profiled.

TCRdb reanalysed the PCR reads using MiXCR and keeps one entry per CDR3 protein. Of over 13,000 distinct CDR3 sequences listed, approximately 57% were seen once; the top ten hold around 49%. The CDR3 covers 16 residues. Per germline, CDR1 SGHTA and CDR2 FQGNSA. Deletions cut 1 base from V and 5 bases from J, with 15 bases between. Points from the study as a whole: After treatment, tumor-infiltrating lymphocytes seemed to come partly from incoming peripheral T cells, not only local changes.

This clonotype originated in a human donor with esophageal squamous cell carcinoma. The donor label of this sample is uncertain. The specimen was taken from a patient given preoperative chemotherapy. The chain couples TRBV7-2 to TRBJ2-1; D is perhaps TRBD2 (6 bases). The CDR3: CASSLGAGRVHNEQFF. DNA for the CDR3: TGTGCCAGCAGCTTAGGGGCGGGGCGGGTCCACAATGAGCAGTTCTTC.